This entry lists 30 T cell receptor beta chains sequenced from one sample in a study of cytomegalovirus exposure and HLA in healthy donors. A multiplex PCR was run with 60 Vbeta primers and 13 Jbeta primers. Some clones are missing from TCRdb's copy, which holds only in-frame ones; the method was immunoSEQ multiplex PCR. This sample yields about 170,000 clones, of which about 62% are seen a single time; 2.5% to 3.5% belongs to the top ten. Specimen: PBMCs. Receptor source: a man aged 35 to 55 in good health and CMV-seronegative.

This clone has more than one count but fewer than ten. This chain connects TRBV6-4 to TRBJ2-3; 7 bases are shared with TRBD2. The CDR3 spans 17 residues. V dropped 0 bases and J dropped 4; count of bases not matched to a gene: 10. Germline lookup yields CDR1 MRHNA and CDR2 SNTAGT. In DNA, the CDR3 is TGTGCCAGCAGTGACTCGAAACCGGGAGGCAACCCAGATACGCAGTATTTT. As protein: CASSDSKPGGNPDTQYF.

There are a few counts of this clone. This chain uses TRBV11-2 with TRBJ2-1; 9 bases map to TRBD1. V lost 1 base and J lost 4; bases outside the gene matches: 14. This CDR3 region has 19 residues. In germline, CDR1 is SGHAT, CDR2 FQNNGV. For the CDR3, the DNA is TGTGCCAGCAGCTTAGGGGACAGGGAATACAAAACAATATACAATGAGCAGTTCTTC. Amino acids: CASSLGDREYKTIYNEQFF.

This clone showed up just a few times. The chain recombines TRBV18 with TRBJ2-1, with TRBD2 matching over 9 bases. V shed 3 bases and J 5 bases; nucleotides not matched to a gene: 5. Germline V gene lookup returns CDR1 KGHSH and CDR2 LQKENI. This CDR3 has 15 residues. The CDR3 is CASSPGLAGNNEQFF. The CDR3 DNA sequence: TGTGCCAGCTCACCTGGGCTAGCGGGGAACAATGAGCAGTTCTTC.

The V call is TRBV9, the J call TRBJ2-5; a possible D gene is TRBD2 (6 bases). Trimming removed 0 bases from V and 5 bases from J, with 14 bases in between. Germline CDR1 reads SGDLS; CDR2 reads YYNGEE. This CDR3 spans 15 amino acids. As DNA, the CDR3 is TGTGCCAGCAGCGTAGGAGAAGGAGGGTGGGAGACCCAGTACTTC. Amino acids: CASSVGEGGWETQYF. Complete variable domain (other parts from reference TRBV9 and TRBJ2-5): DSGVTQTPKHLITATGQRVTLRCSPRSGDLSVYWYQQSLDQGLQFLIQYYNGEERAKGNILERFSAQQFPDLHSELNLSSLELGDSALYFCASSVGEGGWETQYFGPGTRLLVL.

This chain uses TRBV9 with TRBJ2-5; 7 bases map to TRBD2. The CDR3 is 14 amino acids. V was pared by 3 bases and J by 4 bases, with 6 bases of the junction left unmatched. Germline CDR1 is SGDLS and CDR2 is YYNGEE. In DNA, the CDR3 is TGTGCCAGCAGCGAGGGAGGGCCGGGAGAGACCCAGTACTTC. Protein product: CASSEGGPGETQYF.

This clone has just a few counts. The junction does not match germline at one end; this may be a read error. The chain combines TRBV7-9 with TRBJ2-7, with D uncertain. The germline V gene has CDR1 SEHNR and CDR2 FQNEAQ (reference sequence). The CDR3 has 12 residues. The CDR3 is CSSSAPLYEQYF. As DNA, the CDR3 is TGTTCCAGCAGCGCCCCACTCTACGAGCAGTACTTC.

This clone was observed a single time. The chain is built from TRBV19 and TRBJ2-3; D might be TRBD2 (7 bases). This CDR3 is 16 amino acids long. Looked up from germline, CDR1 is LNHDA and CDR2 is SQIVND (reference sequence). Deletions cut 3 bases from V and 4 bases from J, with 17 bases between. The CDR3 loop is CASSMARREGADTQYF. CDR3 nucleotide sequence: TGTGCCAGTAGTATGGCTAGGAGGGAGGGGGCAGATACGCAGTATTTT. Based on the CDR3 plus reference TRBV19 and TRBJ2-3, the full variable domain is DGGITQSPKYLFRKEGQNVTLSCEQNLNHDAMYWYRQDPGQGLRLIYYSQIVNDFQKGDIAEGYSVSREKKESFPLTVTSAQKNPTAFYLCASSMARREGADTQYFGPGTRLTVL.

This chain connects TRBV2 to TRBJ2-5; no clear D. The last part of the DNA fits TRBJ2-7 better; the J call may be wrong. This CDR3 region has 12 residues. Germline V gives CDR1 SNHLY, CDR2 FYNNEI. This CDR3 is CASSLIINEQYF. CDR3 DNA: TGTGCCAGCAGTCTTATCATTAACGAGCAGTACTTC.

This chain connects TRBV2 to TRBJ1-5; D perhaps matches TRBD1 (6 bases). The CDR3 has 14 amino acids. V was clipped by 5 bases and J by 6 bases, with 14 bases between them. The germline CDR1 and CDR2 sequences are SNHLY and FYNNEI. The CDR3 sequence is CASSTQGRGQPQHF. The CDR3 nucleotides are TGTGCCAGCAGTACACAGGGTCGCGGTCAGCCCCAGCATTTT. The full variable domain, its missing parts supplied by reference TRBV2 and TRBJ1-5, is EPEVTQTPSHQVTQMGQEVILRCVPISNHLYFYWYRQILGQKVEFLVSFYNNEISEKSEIFDDQFSVERPDGSNFTLKIRSTKLEDSAMYFCASSTQGRGQPQHFGDGTRLSIL.

This clone was observed a single time. The chain couples TRBV10-3 to TRBJ2-5; no definite D call. Near its end, the DNA agrees better with TRBJ2-7, so the J call may be wrong. Germline assignment: CDR1 ENHRY and CDR2 SYGVKD. The CDR3 is 12 amino acids. The CDR3 reads CAISEVGYEQYF. The CDR3 nucleotides are TGTGCCATCAGTGAGGTGGGCTACGAGCAGTACTTC.

This clone has a handful of counts. The CDR3 region has the DNA TGTGCCAGCAGCTTAGCGAGAAGGGACAGGGGCACAGATACGCAGTATTTT. Amino acid sequence: CASSLARRDRGTDTQYF. V is TRBV7-9 and J is TRBJ2-3; TRBD1 matches at 9 bases. CDR1 is SEHNR and CDR2 is FQNEAQ in the germline V gene (reference sequence). CDR3 length: 17 residues. V lost 0 bases, J lost 1 base, and 5 bases stayed unmatched.

The chain is built from TRBV2 and TRBJ2-5; TRBD2 aligns across 10 bases. Germline-derived CDR1 and CDR2 are SNHLY and FYNNEI. V shed 7 bases, J shed 4 bases, and the junction held 3 bases outside the gene matches. The CDR3 is made up of 13 amino acids. The CDR3 here is CASKTSGLETQYF. CDR3 DNA sequence: TGTGCCAGCAAGACTAGCGGGTTAGAGACCCAGTACTTC. Full variable domain (remainder filled in from reference TRBV2 and TRBJ2-5): EPEVTQTPSHQVTQMGQEVILRCVPISNHLYFYWYRQILGQKVEFLVSFYNNEISEKSEIFDDQFSVERPDGSNFTLKIRSTKLEDSAMYFCASKTSGLETQYFGPGTRLLVL.

The chain has TRBV5-1 and TRBJ2-6; no firm D call. V shed 5 bases and J shed 0 bases, with 6 bases lying between them. Germline assignment: CDR1 SGHRS and CDR2 YFSETQ. This CDR3 contains 14 residues. The CDR3 loop reads CASRADSGANVLTF. CDR3 DNA sequence: TGCGCCAGCAGGGCGGACTCTGGGGCCAACGTCCTGACTTTC.

This clone was counted only a few times. The gene calls are TRBV11-2 and TRBJ1-3; D uncertain. The CDR3 runs 15 residues. Per germline, CDR1 SGHAT and CDR2 FQNNGV. Trimming left V 0 bases short and J 1 base short, with 7 bases between. CDR3: CASSLDPLSGNTIYF. The CDR3, as DNA: TGTGCCAGCAGCTTAGATCCGTTATCTGGAAACACCATATATTTT.

Remarks on this clone: The same CDR3 arises from other DNA sequences in this sample as well. The chain has TRBV4-1 and TRBJ1-1; possibly TRBD1 for D (5 bases). Trimming left V 4 bases short and J 0 bases short, with 9 bases between. Per the germline V gene, CDR1 is MGHRA and CDR2 is YSYEKL. CDR3 length: 14 amino acids. The CDR3 region is CASSLDILNTEAFF. The CDR3 DNA sequence: TGCGCCAGCAGCCTGGACATATTGAACACTGAAGCTTTCTTT.

This rearrangement joins TRBV4-1 to TRBJ1-4, with D perhaps TRBD1 (5 bases). Germline loops: CDR1 MGHRA, CDR2 YSYEKL. Trimming pared 3 bases from V and 2 bases from J, leaving 10 bases between. This CDR3 is 15 amino acids long. CDR3 nucleotides: TGCGCCAGCAGCCATCTAGACAGTACTAATGAAAAACTGTTTTTT. Its translation is CASSHLDSTNEKLFF.

CDR3 nucleotides: TGTGCCAGCAGCTCTCCCGTCGGGACTAGCGGGAGGAGAGAGACCCAGTACTTC. Its protein is CASSSPVGTSGRRETQYF. V usage is TRBV7-2 and J usage is TRBJ2-5; 15 nucleotides agree with TRBD2. Per the germline V gene, CDR1 is SGHTA and CDR2 is FQGNSA. The V segment lost 4 bases and the J segment 4 bases; nucleotides outside the gene matches: 10. This CDR3 is 18 amino acids long. Looking up the rest from reference TRBV7-2 and TRBJ2-5 gives the full variable domain: GAGVSQSPSNKVTEKGKDVELRCDPISGHTALYWYRQSLGQGLEFLIYFQGNSAPDKSGLPSDRFSAERTGGSVSTLTIQRTQQEDSAVYLCASSSPVGTSGRRETQYFGPGTRLLVL.

V is TRBV7-9 and J is TRBJ2-3; the match to TRBD2 covers 7 bases. The V gene end was trimmed by 5 bases and the J gene end by 5 bases; junction bases not matched to a gene: 7. Germline lookup yields CDR1 SEHNR and CDR2 FQNEAQ (reference sequence). This CDR3 comprises 14 residues. The CDR3 is CASSISGMVDTQYF. The CDR3 region has the DNA TGTGCCAGCAGCATAAGCGGGATGGTAGATACGCAGTATTTT.

The chain couples TRBV5-1 to TRBJ2-2; 7 bases match TRBD1. The length of the CDR3 is 15 residues. V was clipped by 1 base and J by 3 bases; unmatched bases: 3. Germline assignment: CDR1 SGHRS and CDR2 YFSETQ. The CDR3 nucleotides are TGCGCCAGCAGCTTGCGAGGACAGGACACCGGGGAGCTGTTTTTT. It encodes CASSLRGQDTGELFF.

The J gene is TRBJ1-4, the V gene TRBV18; D remains unclear. This CDR3 is built from 15 residues. V was clipped by 3 bases and J by 5 bases, with 13 bases between them. Germline values: CDR1 KGHSH, CDR2 LQKENI. CDR3 sequence reads: CASSPAGSRNEKLFF. DNA of the CDR3: TGTGCCAGCTCACCTGCCGGGTCTCGAAATGAAAAACTGTTTTTT.

V usage is TRBV30 and J usage is TRBJ1-5; perhaps TRBD1 as D (6 bases). The germline V gene has CDR1 GTSNPN and CDR2 SVGIG (reference sequence). The V end lost 2 bases, the J end lost 5 bases, and 7 bases lay between the germline ends. The CDR3 extends over 12 amino acids. CDR3 DNA: TGTGCCTGGAGTAACAGGGATCAGCCCCAGCATTTT. It translates to CAWSNRDQPQHF.

The chain couples TRBV19 to TRBJ1-4; 10 nucleotides align to TRBD1. V dropped 5 bases and J dropped 8; count of bases not matched to a gene: 8. The germline V gene encodes CDR1 LNHDA and CDR2 SQIVND (reference sequence). The CDR3 covers 15 residues. The DNA of the CDR3 is TGTGCCAGTAGTCCAACCGGGACAGGGGTCGAAAAACTGTTTTTT. Translated: CASSPTGTGVEKLFF.

This clone was found once. The V gene is TRBV11-1, the J gene TRBJ2-3; 10 bases match TRBD1. The CDR3 runs to 14 residues. The junction had 4 bases not matched to a gene; V was cut back by 5 bases and J by 5 bases. CDR1 is SGHAT, CDR2 FQDESV, per germline (reference sequence). The CDR3 region is CASSPDRGLDTQYF. The DNA for the CDR3 is TGTGCCAGCAGCCCTGACAGGGGGCTAGATACGCAGTATTTT. The full variable domain, in which reference TRBV11-1 and TRBJ2-3 provide the parts outside the CDR3, is EAEVAQSPRYKITEKSQAVAFWCDPISGHATLYWYRQILGQGPELLVQFQDESVVDDSQLPKDRFSAERLKGVDSTLKIQPAELGDSAMYLCASSPDRGLDTQYFGPGTRLTVL.

This clone was recorded a few times. V gene TRBV30 combines with J gene TRBJ2-4, with 7 bases aligning to TRBD1. The germline CDR1 and CDR2 sequences are GTSNPN and SVGIG (reference sequence). CDR3 size: 11 residues. Trimming took 4 bases from V and 7 from J; bases not matched to a gene: 1. Here the CDR3 reads CAWNRGNIQYF. For the CDR3, the DNA is TGTGCCTGGAACAGGGGTAACATTCAGTACTTC.

This rearrangement joins TRBV5-4 to TRBJ2-3; D is perhaps TRBD2 (6 bases). Germline V lookup: CDR1 SGHNT, CDR2 YYREEE (reference sequence). This CDR3 spans 15 amino acids. Trimming pared 4 bases from V and 2 bases from J, leaving 14 bases between. The CDR3 sequence is CASSPGGVSTDTQYF. The CDR3 DNA sequence: TGTGCCAGCAGCCCGGGCGGGGTATCCACAGATACGCAGTATTTT.

The chain uses TRBV21-1 and TRBJ1-2. TRBV21-1 is annotated as a pseudogene. The CDR3 contains 16 residues. The CDR3 bases are TGTGCCAGCAGCAAAGCGAGGAGTCCAACTAACTATGGCTACACCTTC. Protein sequence: CASSKARSPTNYGYTF.

This clone has a single count. The chain carries TRBV6-5 and TRBJ2-7; 9 nucleotides align to TRBD1. J lost 3 bases, V lost 0 bases, and 3 bases had no gene match. There are 15 residues in the CDR3. Germline lookup yields CDR1 MNHEY and CDR2 SVGAGI. DNA for the CDR3: TGTGCCAGCAGTTACTCAGGACAGGGGTTCTACGAGCAGTACTTC. Encoded protein: CASSYSGQGFYEQYF.

Here the CDR3 DNA reads TGTGCCAGCAGTACCCCCCAAGGCGGGAGCACTGAAGCTTTCTTT. This gives the protein CASSTPQGGSTEAFF. The V and J genes are TRBV6-5 and TRBJ1-1; no clear D gene. This CDR3 contains 15 residues. Germline V gene lookup returns CDR1 MNHEY and CDR2 SVGAGI. V dropped 5 bases and J dropped 4 bases, with 17 bases sitting between them.

V usage is TRBV19 and J usage is TRBJ2-2; TRBD1 matches at 8 bases. With V trimmed by 9 bases and J by 4 bases, 7 bases remained unmatched. CDR3 length: 14 residues. Germline-derived CDR1 and CDR2 are LNHDA and SQIVND (reference sequence). CDR3 sequence (DNA): TGTGCCAGAAGGACAGGGAGGAGCACCGGGGAGCTGTTTTTT. This sequence encodes CARRTGRSTGELFF.

This clone was recorded a few times. The chain joins TRBV5-4 to TRBJ2-6; 7 nucleotides match TRBD1. Germline values: CDR1 SGHNT, CDR2 YYREEE (reference sequence). CDR3 size: 17 residues. Trimming at V came to 4 bases and at J to 2 bases, leaving 9 bases not matched to a gene. The chain's CDR3 is CASSHGQAGTGANVLTF. Written as DNA, the CDR3 is TGTGCCAGCAGCCACGGACAGGCTGGGACTGGGGCCAACGTCCTGACTTTC.